The next 18 T cell receptor beta chains were all read from a single sample in a study of monozygotic twins with inflammatory bowel disease. TCRdb reprocessed the 5' RACE reads and stores each CDR3 protein as one record, lacking DNA. The ten most abundant clones cover 2.8% of a sample with under 200,000 distinct CDR3 sequences. Sequenced input: blood. The receptors were sampled from a human donor with ulcerative colitis or Crohn's disease, or a healthy co-twin of an affected twin (not recorded which).

The chain couples TRBV6-5 to TRBJ2-1; the D gene TCRdb calls, TRBD1, cannot be checked with no DNA. The length of the CDR3 is 15 residues. Germline CDR1 MNHEY, CDR2 SVGAGI. The CDR3: CASSYRDRVNNEQFF.

V is TRBV12-3 or TRBV12-4 and J is TRBJ1-6. There are 16 residues in the CDR3. The CDR3 protein is CAIQGLGRSYNSPLHF.

The genes are TRBV28 and TRBJ2-7; there is no DNA to check the TCRdb D call of TRBD1. The germline gives CDR1 MDHEN, CDR2 SYDVKM. CDR3 length: 14 amino acids. CDR3 residues: CASTGRTSSYEQYF. The complete variable domain, with remaining parts taken from reference TRBV28 and TRBJ2-7, reads DVKVTQSSRYLVKRTGEKVFLECVQDMDHENMFWYRQDPGLGLRLIYFSYDVKMKEKGDIPEGYSVSREKKERFSLILESASTNQTSMYLCASTGRTSSYEQYFGPGTRLTVT.

The chain carries TRBV11-2 and TRBJ2-3; checking the TCRdb D call of TRBD2 is not possible without DNA. Germline V gives CDR1 SGHAT, CDR2 FQNNGV. The CDR3 loop spans 17 amino acids. The CDR3 sequence is CASSLGGGSGSPDTQYF.

V and J are TRBV7-3 and TRBJ2-3; the D call of TRBD2 rests on TCRdb alone, since no DNA is present to check it. The CDR3 length is 16 residues. In germline, CDR1 is SGHTA, CDR2 FQGTGA. This CDR3 reads CASSLTESGRTDTQYF.

The V and J genes are TRBV7-8 and TRBJ1-6; lacking DNA, the TRBD1 call made by TCRdb goes unchecked. Germline V gene data show CDR1 as SGHVS and CDR2 as FQNEAQ. CDR3 size: 16 residues. The CDR3 is CASSHMTGSQYSPLRF.

The CDR3 region is CASSIGPLAEQFF. This rearrangement joins TRBV19 to TRBJ2-1; TCRdb proposes TRBD2, but this gene call is untestable without DNA. The V gene's germline CDR1 is LNHDA and CDR2 SQIVND (reference sequence). The length of the CDR3 is 13 residues.

The chain couples TRBV10-3 to TRBJ2-2; the TRBD2 assignment by TCRdb is unverifiable without DNA. CDR1 ENHRY and CDR2 SYGVKD come from the germline V gene. The CDR3 contains 17 residues. CDR3 sequence reads: CAISRTSQVRNTGELFF.

This sequence joins TRBV7-9 and TRBJ1-4. The CDR3 has 12 amino acids. The V gene's germline CDR1 is SEHNR and CDR2 FQNEAQ (reference sequence). The CDR3 is CASSFSYEKLFF.

The gene calls are TRBV19 and TRBJ2-2; there is no DNA to check the TCRdb D call of TRBD2. CDR1 is LNHDA, CDR2 SQIVND, per germline (reference sequence). This CDR3 has 15 residues. The CDR3 here is CASSISGRNTGELFF. The variable domain in full, with the rest retrieved from reference TRBV19 and TRBJ2-2, is DGGITQSPKYLFRKEGQNVTLSCEQNLNHDAMYWYRQDPGQGLRLIYYSQIVNDFQKGDIAEGYSVSREKKESFPLTVTSAQKNPTAFYLCASSISGRNTGELFFGEGSRLTVL.

The chain combines TRBV7-2 with TRBJ2-5. This CDR3 has 15 residues. Germline CDR1 is SGHTA and CDR2 is FQGNSA. CDR3 in amino acids: CASSMSGSLWETQYF.

The CDR3 here is CASSLSSGPNSGANVLTF. V usage is TRBV27 and J usage is TRBJ2-6. The CDR3 has 18 amino acids. Germline V lookup: CDR1 MNHEY, CDR2 SMNVEV (reference sequence).

The chain couples TRBV28 to TRBJ2-3. CDR3 length: 12 residues. Germline CDR1 MDHEN, CDR2 SYDVKM. The CDR3 region is CASMGTTDTQYF. Together with reference TRBV28 and TRBJ2-3, the CDR3 gives the full variable domain: DVKVTQSSRYLVKRTGEKVFLECVQDMDHENMFWYRQDPGLGLRLIYFSYDVKMKEKGDIPEGYSVSREKKERFSLILESASTNQTSMYLCASMGTTDTQYFGPGTRLTVL.

This chain links TRBV5-1 with TRBJ2-1; TCRdb calls TRBD1, which cannot be checked without DNA. Germline values: CDR1 SGHRS, CDR2 YFSETQ. CDR3 length: 12 residues. CDR3 loop: CASSSTGREQFF.

The chain employs TRBV10-3 and TRBJ2-2. Looked up from germline, CDR1 is ENHRY and CDR2 is SYGVKD. This CDR3 is built from 15 residues. This CDR3 reads CAISGSNANTGELFF.

This chain links TRBV10-3 with TRBJ2-3; absent DNA, TCRdb's TRBD1 call cannot be checked. CDR1 and CDR2 from the germline V gene are ENHRY and SYGVKD. The CDR3 totals 16 residues. The CDR3 sequence: CAISDRRTGGTDTQYF.

The chain links TRBV5-4 to TRBJ2-1. In germline, CDR1 is SGHNT, CDR2 YYREEE (reference sequence). The CDR3 is 16 amino acids. CDR3 sequence: CASSAYIISSYNEQFF. The whole variable domain, filled in from reference TRBV5-4 and TRBJ2-1, reads ETGVTQSPTHLIKTRGQQVTLRCSSQSGHNTVSWYQQALGQGPQFIFQYYREEENGRGNFPPRFSGLQFPNYSSELNVNALELDDSALYLCASSAYIISSYNEQFFGPGTRLTVL.

The V gene is TRBV6-1, the J gene TRBJ1-1; with no DNA, the TCRdb D assignment of TRBD1 cannot be verified. The germline CDR1 and CDR2 sequences are MNHNS and SASEGT. This CDR3 comprises 15 residues. CDR3 amino acids: CASSVNRGLNTEAFF.